This T cell receptor beta chain was captured in a study of CD8+ T cells in alopecia areata. Treatment meaning: oral pan-JAK inhibitor, 5-10 mg twice daily. RNA was extracted and reverse transcribed into cDNA as the sequencing template. Sequencing was performed with immunoSEQ multiplex PCR; in TCRdb, only in-frame clones are kept and a portion is missing. Here the sample spans roughly 120,000 clones, 53% being singletons. This clone was recorded once. The sequenced sample was CD4+ T cells sorted from blood, obtained at week 4, from a patient treated with tofacitinib. The receptor was isolated from a human donor with alopecia areata.

This chain's CDR3 is CASTPEWGGEQYF. The CDR3 bases are TGTGCCAGCACTCCCGAGTGGGGCGGCGAGCAGTACTTC. The J gene is TRBJ2-7, the V gene TRBV6-5, with D perhaps TRBD1 (5 bases). V lost 7 bases and J lost 6, with 16 bases in between. CDR1 is MNHEY, CDR2 SVGAGI, per germline. The CDR3 extends over 13 amino acids.